What follows are 25 T cell receptor beta chains derived from one specimen sequenced in a study of shared clonotypes between healthy human individuals. Libraries were prepared by immunoSEQ multiplex PCR; TCRdb keeps only in-frame clonotypes and omits some of them. The sample consists of approximately 1,500,000 clones, 95% to 99% of them appearing once. The sample consisted of naive CD4+ T cells sorted from blood. Stated subset: CD45RA+ positively selected. These receptors were taken from a man aged 30 to 45 in good health.

The chain recombines TRBV29-1 with TRBJ2-1; 8 nucleotides agree with TRBD1. Germline values: CDR1 SQVTM, CDR2 ANQGSEA. The trim removed 7 bases at V and 2 bases at J, leaving 13 bases unmatched. CDR3 length: 16 residues. CDR3 loop: CSATRGQGWAYNEQFF. The CDR3 region has the DNA TGCAGCGCAACAAGAGGACAGGGCTGGGCCTACAATGAGCAGTTCTTC.

V is TRBV6-5 and J is TRBJ1-2; TRBD1 might be the D (5 bases). Germline assignment: CDR1 MNHEY and CDR2 SVGAGI. The CDR3 has 15 residues. V lost 0 bases, J lost 3 bases, and 11 bases lay in between. The CDR3 sequence is CASSYSKDRHYGYTF. CDR3 sequence (DNA): TGTGCCAGCAGTTACTCTAAAGACAGACACTATGGCTACACCTTC.

The gene calls are TRBV11-2 and TRBJ1-3, with D unresolved. This CDR3 has 14 residues. Germline CDR1 reads SGHAT; CDR2 reads FQNNGV. V dropped 2 bases and J dropped 1 base, with 6 bases sitting between them. The CDR3 region has the DNA TGTGCCAGCAGCTTATCGACATCTGGAAACACCATATATTTT. Its translation is CASSLSTSGNTIYF.

The CDR3 reads CASSLPWTSGNFKRTQYF. CDR3 DNA sequence: TGTGCCAGCAGTCTGCCGTGGACTAGCGGGAATTTCAAGAGAACCCAGTACTTC. The chain recombines TRBV28 with TRBJ2-5; 12 bases map to TRBD2. The J segment lost 8 bases and the V segment lost 5 bases, leaving 18 bases of the junction unmatched. Germline V gene lookup returns CDR1 MDHEN and CDR2 SYDVKM. CDR3 length equals 18 residues. The whole variable domain, remainder taken from reference TRBV28 and TRBJ2-5, is DVKVTQSSRYLVKRTGEKVFLECVQDMDHENMFWYRQDPGLGLRLIYFSYDVKMKEKGDIPEGYSVSREKKERFSLILESASTNQTSMYLCASSLPWTSGNFKRTQYFGPGTRLLVL.

A few counts support this clone. The chain recombines TRBV28 with TRBJ2-7; 8 nucleotides match TRBD2. Germline assignment: CDR1 MDHEN and CDR2 SYDVKM. This CDR3 has 12 amino acids. Trimming at V came to 4 bases and at J to 10 bases, leaving 6 bases not matched to a gene. CDR3 coding DNA: TGTGCCAGCAGTTCGGGACTAGTCCCACAGTACTTC. Residues: CASSSGLVPQYF.

This chain connects TRBV5-4 to TRBJ2-7; 7 nucleotides align to TRBD1. After removal of 4 bases from V and 0 bases from J, the junction contained 4 bases not matched to a gene. Germline V lookup: CDR1 SGHNT, CDR2 YYREEE (reference sequence). The CDR3 length is 14 residues. CDR3: CASSRDSDSYEQYF. Written as DNA, the CDR3 is TGTGCCAGCAGCCGGGACAGCGACTCCTACGAGCAGTACTTC. The full variable domain, rest sourced from reference TRBV5-4 and TRBJ2-7, is ETGVTQSPTHLIKTRGQQVTLRCSSQSGHNTVSWYQQALGQGPQFIFQYYREEENGRGNFPPRFSGLQFPNYSSELNVNALELDDSALYLCASSRDSDSYEQYFGPGTRLTVT.

This chain uses TRBV7-9 with TRBJ2-5; TRBD2 agrees at 7 bases. CDR1 SEHNR and CDR2 FQNEAQ come from the germline V gene (reference sequence). The CDR3 sequence is 16 residues long. Trimming at V came to 1 base and at J to 1 base, leaving 6 bases not matched to a gene. DNA of the CDR3: TGTGCCAGCAGCTTAGGGGCGGGAGTACTCCAAGAGACCCAGTACTTC. Translation gives CASSLGAGVLQETQYF.

The rearrangement joins TRBV11-3 to TRBJ1-3; tentatively, D is TRBD1 (5 bases). From germline, CDR1 is SGHNT and CDR2 YENEEA. The CDR3 has 13 amino acids. V lost 6 bases and J 8 bases, leaving 14 bases between the germline ends. The CDR3 region has the DNA TGTGCCAGCAGTTTGACAGTGGGGGACACCATATATTTT. This translates into CASSLTVGDTIYF.

The V call is TRBV18, the J call TRBJ2-7; TRBD2 might be the D (6 bases). Germline values: CDR1 KGHSH, CDR2 LQKENI. The CDR3 totals 15 residues. Trimming took 6 bases from V and 0 from J, leaving 15 bases between them. CDR3 bases: TGTGCCAGCTCCCCCGGGAGCCGGGTCTCCTACGAGCAGTACTTC. Translation: CASSPGSRVSYEQYF.

V is TRBV10-3 and J is TRBJ2-7; 10 nucleotides line up with TRBD1. From germline, CDR1 is ENHRY and CDR2 SYGVKD. The CDR3 spans 15 residues. V shed 6 bases and J 5 bases; nucleotides not matched to a gene: 10. As DNA, the CDR3 is TGTGCCATCAGAACCAAAAGGACAGGGGGAGACGAGCAGTACTTC. It translates to CAIRTKRTGGDEQYF.

This chain uses TRBV5-5 with TRBJ2-2, with 8 bases identical to TRBD1. The J segment lost 5 bases and the V segment lost 1 base, leaving 10 bases of the junction unmatched. Germline V gene lookup returns CDR1 SGHKS and CDR2 YYEKEE (reference sequence). CDR3 length: 17 amino acids. Here the CDR3 DNA reads TGTGCCAGCAGCTTGAGACCGACAGGGGCTATTACCGGGGAGCTGTTTTTT. It specifies CASSLRPTGAITGELFF.

The V gene is TRBV5-1, the J gene TRBJ1-4; weak D call: TRBD1 (5 bases). V was shortened by 4 bases and J by 5 bases, with 12 bases between the two germline ends. The length of the CDR3 is 14 residues. CDR1 SGHRS and CDR2 YFSETQ come from the germline V gene. The CDR3 nucleotides are TGCGCCAGCAGCCCGGGACCCAAAAATGAAAAACTGTTTTTT. Protein: CASSPGPKNEKLFF.

The CDR3 nucleotides are TGTGCCAGCAGTGAACCCTACAGGCCTGAAGCTTTCTTT. It translates to CASSEPYRPEAFF. The J gene is TRBJ1-1, the V gene TRBV25-1, with D perhaps TRBD1 (5 bases). V lost 2 bases, J lost 6 bases, and 10 bases lay in between. CDR3 size: 13 residues. CDR1 is MGHDK, CDR2 SYGVNS, per germline.

This clone was recorded once. The genes are TRBV7-2 and TRBJ2-5; possibly TRBD2 for D (5 bases). Trimming stripped 1 base from V and 7 bases from J, with 13 bases between. CDR1 and CDR2 (germline): SGHTA, FQGNSA. This CDR3 has 14 amino acids. CDR3 coding DNA: TGTGCCAGCAGCTTAGTTGTCGGGATCGGGACCCAGTACTTC. Amino acid sequence: CASSLVVGIGTQYF.

V and J are TRBV11-2 and TRBJ1-1; tentatively, D is TRBD1 (6 bases). Trimming stripped 4 bases from V and 1 base from J, with 13 bases between. The V gene's germline CDR1 is SGHAT and CDR2 FQNNGV. The CDR3 covers 15 residues. The CDR3 protein is CASSWSGVGNTEAFF. For the CDR3, the DNA is TGTGCCAGCAGCTGGTCAGGGGTTGGGAACACTGAAGCTTTCTTT.

The chain couples TRBV18 to TRBJ1-1, with 10 bases fitting TRBD1. CDR3 length: 15 residues. Trimming cost V 5 bases and J 5 bases; bases outside gene matches: 8. Germline V gene lookup returns CDR1 KGHSH and CDR2 LQKENI. CDR3 loop: CASSGETGGITEAFF. The DNA for the CDR3 is TGTGCCAGCTCAGGGGAGACAGGGGGCATTACTGAAGCTTTCTTT.

The chain carries TRBV7-8 and TRBJ2-2; D might be TRBD1 or TRBD2, each matching 5 bases. V lost 7 bases and J lost 6, with 15 bases in between. Germline CDR1 and CDR2: SGHVS and FQNEAQ. The CDR3 runs to 14 residues. The CDR3 sequence is CASNPERGPGELFF. The CDR3 DNA follows: TGTGCCAGCAACCCCGAGAGGGGCCCCGGGGAGCTGTTTTTT.

This rearrangement joins TRBV29-1 to TRBJ2-1; 12 positions match TRBD2. V was clipped by 3 bases and J by 4 bases; unmatched bases: 4. The CDR3 is 15 amino acids. CDR1 and CDR2 from the germline V gene are SQVTM and ANQGSEA. The CDR3 bases are TGCAGCGTTGATACTAGCGGGAGGACATACAATGAGCAGTTCTTC. This translates into CSVDTSGRTYNEQFF.

This chain links TRBV6-6 with TRBJ2-7, with D tentatively TRBD1 (6 bases). With 8 bases removed from V and 5 bases from J, the gap between germline ends came to 13 bases. This CDR3 has 12 residues. The V gene's germline CDR1 is MNHNY and CDR2 SVGAGI (reference sequence). CDR3 sequence (DNA): TGTGCCAGCTCACCGGGACACAACGAGCAGTACTTC. It codes for CASSPGHNEQYF.

The chain is built from TRBV11-2 and TRBJ2-1; 8 positions match TRBD2. The germline V gene has CDR1 SGHAT and CDR2 FQNNGV. V lost 1 base and J lost 6; bases outside the gene matches: 5. This CDR3 has 15 residues. The CDR3 reads CASSLGRAGGNEQFF. CDR3 nucleotide sequence: TGTGCCAGCAGCTTAGGGAGGGCGGGAGGCAATGAGCAGTTCTTC.

The V gene is TRBV20-1, the J gene TRBJ2-1, with no clear D. CDR1 and CDR2 (germline): DFQATT, SNEGSKA (reference sequence). V lost 1 base and J lost 12, with 10 bases in between. The CDR3 consists of 11 residues. For the CDR3, the DNA is TGCAGTGCTAGAGTCCAATTAGGGCAGTTCTTC. Translating it yields CSARVQLGQFF.

This clone has just one count. The DNA for the CDR3 is TGTGCCAGCAGCAAAGCCCTCCTAGCGAACACCGGGGAGCTGTTTTTT. It yields the protein CASSKALLANTGELFF. This chain uses TRBV21-1 with TRBJ2-2; the D call TRBD2 from the table was never checked on the DNA. TRBV21-1 is annotated as a pseudogene. This CDR3 is 16 amino acids long.

The J gene is TRBJ2-1, the V gene TRBV6-5, with 8 nucleotides matching TRBD2. The V segment lost 4 bases and the J segment 0 bases; nucleotides outside the gene matches: 5. Germline V gene data show CDR1 as MNHEY and CDR2 as SVGAGI. This CDR3 comprises 16 residues. The CDR3 coding sequence is TGTGCCAGCAGTTTCCAGCGGGGGAGCTCCTACAATGAGCAGTTCTTC. Amino acid sequence: CASSFQRGSSYNEQFF.

V usage is TRBV9 and J usage is TRBJ2-1; perhaps TRBD2 as D (7 bases). V was pared by 4 bases and J by 6 bases, with 17 bases between. The CDR3 loop spans 15 amino acids. Germline V gives CDR1 SGDLS, CDR2 YYNGEE. This CDR3 is CASSLQGGGVNEQFF. CDR3 nucleotide sequence: TGTGCCAGCAGCTTACAGGGAGGGGGTGTCAATGAGCAGTTCTTC. Full variable domain (missing parts from reference TRBV9 and TRBJ2-1): DSGVTQTPKHLITATGQRVTLRCSPRSGDLSVYWYQQSLDQGLQFLIQYYNGEERAKGNILERFSAQQFPDLHSELNLSSLELGDSALYFCASSLQGGGVNEQFFGPGTRLTVL.

The V gene is TRBV19, the J gene TRBJ2-1, with D tentatively TRBD2 (5 bases). The CDR3 runs to 16 residues. Trimming took 5 bases from V and 0 from J, leaving 14 bases between them. In germline, CDR1 is LNHDA, CDR2 SQIVND (reference sequence). CDR3: CASSPPSLPSYNEQFF. The CDR3 coding sequence is TGTGCCAGTAGTCCACCTAGCCTCCCCTCCTACAATGAGCAGTTCTTC.